This TCR beta chain was obtained from a study of a mutant IDH1 vaccine in newly diagnosed glioma. Here immunoSEQ multiplex PCR was the method, and the copy in TCRdb shows in-frame clones only, minus some. The sample lists about 21,000 clones; roughly 84% were seen once. Indicated time point: baseline, week 1 (first vaccination visit). Treatment: pre-vaccination baseline after standard-of-care therapy. The ends were cut back, 4 bases at V and 7 bases at J, with 13 bases in the middle. CDR3 size: 14 residues. CDR1 and CDR2 from the germline V gene are LGHNA and YNFKEQ. This material consisted of PBMCs, taken from a glioma patient treated with radiotherapy, temozolomide or both. This chain uses TRBV4-2 with TRBJ1-4; D gene ambiguous. This receptor was obtained from a man in his forties with glioma. The chain's CDR3 is CASSRGLWSEKLFF. CDR3 in DNA: TGTGCCAGCAGCCGGGGTTTATGGAGTGAAAAACTGTTTTTT.